Following are 32 T cell receptor beta chains from one sample sequenced in a study of T cells in Graves' hyperthyroidism and ophthalmopathy. Researchers amplified the TCR beta CDR3 regions from RNA transcripts. RT-PCR in the first round (using the HTBI primer set) targeted the TCR CDR3. MiXCR, applied by TCRdb to the multiplex PCR reads, yields one record per CDR3 protein. The repertoire holds about 840,000 distinct CDR3 sequences, with roughly 40% as singletons. The specimen sequenced was blood. Receptor source: a man aged 18 to 29 with Graves' hyperthyroidism.

The table lists this clonotype with many counts. V gene TRBV29-1 combines with J gene TRBJ2-7, with TRBD1 matching over 9 bases. CDR3 size: 12 residues. V lost 2 bases, J lost 7 bases, and 3 bases stayed unmatched. Germline V gives CDR1 SQVTM, CDR2 ANQGSEA. Here the CDR3 reads CSVEQDRGEQYF. The DNA of the CDR3 is TGCAGCGTTGAACAAGACAGGGGGGAGCAGTACTTC.

As to this clonotype: This may stem from a read error, because a much larger clone lies one nucleotide away. CDR3 sequence reads: CRALDMEGYTF. CDR3 sequence (DNA): TGCCGTGCTTTAGACATGGAGGGCTACACCTTC. The genes are TRBV20-1 and TRBJ1-2; D is ambiguous. The length of the CDR3 is 11 residues. Germline V gives CDR1 DFQATT, CDR2 SNEGSKA (reference sequence).

Only a few counts were recorded for this clonotype. The gene calls are TRBV6-5 and TRBJ1-2; D may be TRBD1 (5 bases). Trimming cost V 6 bases and J 4 bases, with 9 bases left between them. Germline V gene data show CDR1 as MNHEY and CDR2 as SVGAGI. The length of the CDR3 is 12 residues. CDR3 bases: TGTGCCAGCAGCCCGGGGCCCTATGGCTACACCTTC. It specifies CASSPGPYGYTF.

The genes are TRBV11-2 and TRBJ1-1; D is undetermined. The CDR3 has 13 amino acids. The germline CDR1 and CDR2 sequences are SGHAT and FQNNGV. Trimming removed 11 bases from V and 3 bases from J, with 16 bases in between. In nucleotides, the CDR3 is TGTGCCCTCAGCCCGGCTAGCCACACTGAAGCTTTCTTT. Translated, it gives CALSPASHTEAFF.

This clonotype showed up many times. This chain uses TRBV7-9 with TRBJ2-2, with D unresolved. CDR3 length: 12 residues. Per germline, CDR1 SEHNR and CDR2 FQNEAQ (reference sequence). Trimming left V 2 bases short and J 7 bases short, with 5 bases between. DNA for the CDR3: TGTGCCAGCAGCTTATTGATCGGGGAGCTGTTTTTT. Protein sequence: CASSLLIGELFF.

This chain links TRBV10-3 with TRBJ2-5; 13 nucleotides align to TRBD2. This CDR3 region has 16 residues. Trimming at V came to 0 bases and at J to 7 bases, leaving 5 bases not matched to a gene. Germline V gives CDR1 ENHRY, CDR2 SYGVKD. The CDR3 sequence: CAISESRRTSGRTQYF. Written as DNA, the CDR3 is TGTGCCATCAGTGAGTCGAGAAGGACTAGCGGGAGGACCCAGTACTTC.

To note about this clonotype: An end of the junction does not agree with germline; a read error may underlie this. The CDR3 here is CASSRAGGPIYLDEQYF. CDR3 coding DNA: TGTGCCAGCTCAAGAGCGGGAGGGCCAATCTATTTGGACGAGCAGTACTTC. The rearrangement links TRBV10-1 to TRBJ2-7, with 10 bases that match TRBD2. The germline gives CDR1 WNHNN, CDR2 SYGVQD (reference sequence). The CDR3 is made up of 17 amino acids.

This clonotype occurred once. CDR3 loop: CASSQGGSPNEKLFF. As DNA, the CDR3 is TGCGCCAGCAGCCAAGGGGGGAGCCCGAATGAAAAACTGTTTTTT. The chain links TRBV4-1 to TRBJ1-4, with a tentative D call TRBD1 (5 bases). Trimming stripped 1 base from V and 5 bases from J, with 11 bases between. Germline-derived CDR1 and CDR2 are MGHRA and YSYEKL. The CDR3 consists of 15 residues.

The genes are TRBV20-1 and TRBJ2-5; 15 bases line up with TRBD2. Looked up from germline, CDR1 is DFQATT and CDR2 is SNEGSKA (reference sequence). The CDR3 spans 16 residues. Unmatched junction bases numbered 7, after V lost 6 bases and J lost 2 bases. CDR3 nucleotides: TGCAGTGCCCGGGGACTAGCGGGAGGTGAACAAGAGACCCAGTACTTC. This translates into CSARGLAGGEQETQYF.

This clonotype was observed at least ten times. This chain joins TRBV7-3 and TRBJ1-1; 8 nucleotides line up with TRBD1. This CDR3 region has 14 residues. V shed 4 bases and J 5 bases; nucleotides not matched to a gene: 6. Looked up from germline, CDR1 is SGHTA and CDR2 is FQGTGA. CDR3 sequence: CASSSQGQGTEAFF. DNA for the CDR3: TGTGCCAGCAGCTCGCAAGGACAGGGTACTGAAGCTTTCTTT.

Only a few counts were recorded for this clonotype. The gene calls are TRBV7-2 and TRBJ1-1, with 10 bases matching TRBD1. The CDR3 is 17 residues long. Germline trimming cut 4 bases from V and 4 bases from J; bases unmatched to any gene: 12. The germline V gene encodes CDR1 SGHTA and CDR2 FQGNSA. The CDR3 sequence: CASSSRSGQGTGTEAFF. The CDR3 DNA follows: TGTGCCAGCAGCTCTCGGTCGGGACAGGGGACGGGCACTGAAGCTTTCTTT.

The rearrangement links TRBV11-2 to TRBJ2-5, with 9 positions matching TRBD2. CDR1 is SGHAT and CDR2 is FQNNGV in the germline V gene. The CDR3 runs 15 residues. V lost 6 bases to trimming and J lost 5 bases; unmatched junction nucleotides: 10. CDR3 coding DNA: TGTGCCAGCAGAGGTAGCGGGAGTCCTGGGGAGACCCAGTACTTC. Its protein product is CASRGSGSPGETQYF.

This clonotype has a handful of counts. The chain recombines TRBV7-9 with TRBJ2-5, with 7 nucleotides matching TRBD2. Germline CDR1 reads SEHNR; CDR2 reads FQNEAQ (reference sequence). Unmatched junction bases numbered 6, after V lost 2 bases and J lost 3 bases. The CDR3 runs 15 residues. The DNA of the CDR3 is TGTGCCAGCAGCTTAACCCCCCTAGCGGAAGAGACCCAGTACTTC. It encodes CASSLTPLAEETQYF.

This clonotype has a count of ten or more. CDR3 sequence reads: CASSLDRVEKLFF. CDR3 in DNA: TGTGCCAGTAGTCTCGACAGGGTCGAAAAACTGTTTTTT. V is TRBV19 and J is TRBJ1-4, with TRBD1 matching over 7 bases. In germline, CDR1 is LNHDA, CDR2 SQIVND (reference sequence). The junction had 5 bases not matched to a gene; V was cut back by 5 bases and J by 8 bases. This CDR3 has 13 amino acids.

The rearrangement uses TRBV10-3 and TRBJ1-5; no reliable D call. The CDR3 consists of 16 residues. Germline lookup yields CDR1 ENHRY and CDR2 SYGVKD. Trimming took 2 bases from V and 0 from J, leaving 11 bases between them. The CDR3 protein is CAISEHGRISNQPQHF. The CDR3 DNA follows: TGTGCCATCAGTGAGCACGGCAGGATTAGCAATCAGCCCCAGCATTTT.

This clonotype was detected ten times or more. The rearrangement uses TRBV15 and TRBJ1-1, with D possibly being TRBD1 (6 bases). CDR3 size: 15 residues. The V gene's germline CDR1 is LNHNV and CDR2 YYDKDF (reference sequence). Trimming removed 4 bases at V and 0 bases at J, with 12 bases between. The CDR3 here is CATSMRGYMNTEAFF. CDR3 nucleotide sequence: TGTGCCACCAGCATGAGGGGGTACATGAACACTGAAGCTTTCTTT.

This clonotype was recorded a few times. This chain uses TRBV7-8 with TRBJ1-5, with 9 bases matching TRBD1. V lost 0 bases to trimming and J lost 3 bases; unmatched junction nucleotides: 3. The CDR3 runs 16 residues. Germline assignment: CDR1 SGHVS and CDR2 FQNEAQ. The CDR3 coding sequence is TGTGCCAGCAGCTTAGCAGGACAGGGGTCCAATCAGCCCCAGCATTTT. This sequence encodes CASSLAGQGSNQPQHF.

The sample holds a few counts of this clonotype. J is TRBJ1-2 and V is TRBV6-1; D uncertain. The CDR3 runs 11 residues. Germline V gene sequence: CDR1 MNHNS, CDR2 SASEGT. With 7 bases removed from V and 8 bases from J, the gap between germline ends came to 11 bases. The CDR3 nucleotides read TGTGCCAGCATGGGAGCGGACGGCTACACCTTC. It is translated as CASMGADGYTF.

The chain carries TRBV25-1 and TRBJ1-4, with D maybe TRBD1 (6 bases). CDR3 size: 18 residues. Per the germline V gene, CDR1 is MGHDK and CDR2 is SYGVNS. Trimming removed 6 bases at V and 7 bases at J, with 27 bases between. The CDR3 region has the DNA TGTGCCAGCAGGGGCCCCGAGAGGGGGGGAGAGAGGGGTGAAAAACTGTTTTTT. Its translation: CASRGPERGGERGEKLFF.

This chain connects TRBV19 to TRBJ1-2; D is unclear. The V end was cut by 0 bases, the J end by 2 bases, with 4 bases between. This CDR3 comprises 13 residues. Germline V gene sequence: CDR1 LNHDA, CDR2 SQIVND (reference sequence). The CDR3 protein is CASSIDPNYGYTF. The CDR3 nucleotides are TGTGCCAGTAGTATAGACCCGAACTATGGCTACACCTTC.

The CDR3 here is CASSLDLTGTSEGMKQYF. The CDR3 nucleotides read TGTGCCAGCAGCTTAGATCTAACTGGGACTAGCGAGGGTATGAAGCAGTACTTC. The chain recombines TRBV11-2 with TRBJ2-7; 10 nucleotides match TRBD2. The CDR3 is 18 amino acids. After removal of 0 bases from V and 8 bases from J, the junction contained 16 bases not matched to a gene. Germline V lookup: CDR1 SGHAT, CDR2 FQNNGV.

This clonotype was found many times. The V and J genes are TRBV6-5 and TRBJ1-6; perhaps TRBD1 as D (6 bases). With 7 bases removed from V and 7 bases from J, the gap between germline ends came to 11 bases. The CDR3 is made up of 13 amino acids. Germline lookup yields CDR1 MNHEY and CDR2 SVGAGI. The CDR3 DNA follows: TGTGCCAGCACCGGGGGGCTCAATTCACCCCTCCACTTT. As protein: CASTGGLNSPLHF.

V is TRBV20-1 and J is TRBJ1-6; D not certain. Trimming took 3 bases from V and 6 from J, leaving 18 bases between them. The germline V gene encodes CDR1 DFQATT and CDR2 SNEGSKA (reference sequence). There are 16 residues in the CDR3. The CDR3 region has the DNA TGCAGTGCTAGCCGGTCCGGGTCCATGGGTAATTCACCCCTCCACTTT. Protein product: CSASRSGSMGNSPLHF.

Many counts were recorded for this clonotype. This chain links TRBV12-3 or TRBV12-4 with TRBJ1-3; unclear D gene. The CDR3 sequence is 15 residues long. V lost 6 bases and J lost 3, with 15 bases in between. DNA for the CDR3: TGTGCCAGCAGATTTACGGCCAGCATTGGAAACACCATATATTTT. Protein product: CASRFTASIGNTIYF.

This clonotype was observed a few times. This chain links TRBV6-6 with TRBJ1-2, with D perhaps matching TRBD1 (6 bases). The CDR3 totals 12 residues. Germline V gene data show CDR1 as MNHNY and CDR2 as SVGAGI (reference sequence). The V end was cut by 6 bases, the J end by 7 bases, with 12 bases between. The CDR3 DNA reads as TGTGCCAGCAGGATAGGGGGGGCTGGCTACACCTTC. Its translation: CASRIGGAGYTF.

The rearrangement joins TRBV20-1 to TRBJ2-7; 9 bases align to TRBD1. CDR1 is DFQATT, CDR2 SNEGSKA, per germline (reference sequence). CDR3 length equals 16 residues. V shed 5 bases, J shed 3 bases, and the junction held 14 bases outside the gene matches. The CDR3 here is CSAQGVRDRVGYEQYF. CDR3 nucleotides: TGCAGTGCTCAAGGGGTACGGGACAGGGTAGGCTACGAGCAGTACTTC.

The chain employs TRBV20-1 and TRBJ1-5; D perhaps matches TRBD1 (5 bases). This CDR3 has 14 residues. The V gene lost 4 bases and the J gene lost 5 bases, with 15 bases spanning the gap. CDR1 is DFQATT and CDR2 is SNEGSKA in the germline V gene (reference sequence). CDR3: CSAITGTEDQPQHF. For the CDR3, the DNA is TGCAGTGCTATAACGGGGACCGAAGATCAGCCCCAGCATTTT.

The V call is TRBV7-7, the J call TRBJ2-1, with 7 bases fitting TRBD2. The V gene's germline CDR1 is SSHAT and CDR2 FNYEAQ (reference sequence). This CDR3 has 15 amino acids. The trim removed 7 bases at V and 3 bases at J, leaving 9 bases unmatched. Here the CDR3 reads CASTKIRGGYNEQFF. CDR3 nucleotides: TGTGCCAGCACCAAAATCCGCGGGGGCTACAATGAGCAGTTCTTC.

This clonotype was recorded at least ten times. The chain couples TRBV7-3 to TRBJ1-1; no clear D gene. The CDR3 contains 13 residues. Per the germline V gene, CDR1 is SGHTA and CDR2 is FQGTGA. V lost 1 base and J 5 bases, leaving 8 bases between the germline ends. The CDR3 DNA sequence: TGTGCCAGCAGCTTAAGTCAGGAGACTGAAGCTTTCTTT. This gives the protein CASSLSQETEAFF.

This clonotype has at least ten counts. The rearrangement links TRBV16 to TRBJ1-5; 11 bases line up with TRBD1. Losses at the gene ends were 3 bases for V and 7 bases for J; bases not matched to a gene: 8. The CDR3 length is 16 residues. Germline CDR1 KGHSY, CDR2 FQNENV. CDR3 sequence (DNA): TGTGCCAGCAGCCAGGCATGGGGACAGGGGGACCAGCCCCAGCATTTT. It yields the protein CASSQAWGQGDQPQHF.

Remarks on this clonotype: Since a much larger clone is just one base distant, this may be a read error. The CDR3 loop reads CASKSAAGAFF. The CDR3 region has the DNA TGTGCCAGTAAGTCCGCGGCTGGAGCTTTCTTT. The chain recombines TRBV19 with TRBJ1-1, with D hard to call. The CDR3 sequence is 11 residues long. Trimming took off 7 bases at V and 10 bases at J, with 13 bases between the two ends. Per the germline V gene, CDR1 is LNHDA and CDR2 is SQIVND (reference sequence).

This chain connects TRBV9 to TRBJ2-5, with 7 bases lining up with TRBD1. Germline trimming cut 7 bases from V and 4 bases from J; bases unmatched to any gene: 13. The length of the CDR3 is 15 residues. Germline CDR1 is SGDLS and CDR2 is YYNGEE. CDR3 in DNA: TGTGCCAGCTCACCAGTGACGGCAGGGGGAGAGACCCAGTACTTC. Its translation is CASSPVTAGGETQYF.